The rows below give T cell receptor beta chains drawn from one sample of a study of blood T cell repertoires in COVID-19. TCRdb keeps only in-frame clones here, not all; method: immunoSEQ multiplex PCR. The data show about 86,000 clones, 75% to 90% seen once. Source material: peripheral blood. The receptor set was obtained from a woman of 80 years or more with active or convalescent COVID-19. Each CDR3 is given with its conserved first and last residue.

V | CDR3
TRBV3-1/TRBV3-2 | CASSQDFRGNGKLFF
TRBV6-1 | CASSEALQGPVSYQPQHF
TRBV19 | CATSRGVNNSPLHF
TRBV18 | CASSPQRTGDTEAFF
TRBV19 | CASSIDSRNQPQHF
TRBV5-5 | CASSLAVGNTIYF
TRBV27 | CASRNRGQETEAFF
TRBV28 | CAAKTGGRDTGELFF
TRBV28 | CAGLANYGYTF
TRBV28 | CASSSRDSNSYEQYF
TRBV28 | CATHGAEKLFF
TRBV7-9 | CASSFQGLQPQHF
TRBV15 | CATSSSQGVSDEQYF
TRBV5-4 | CASSLRGGTHYEQYF
TRBV28 | CASSLRTSAFSVAQYF
TRBV19 | CASTGNSNQPQHF
TRBV4-3 | CASSPTRAGGELFF
TRBV2 | CASTDSYYEQYF
TRBV24-1 | CATSDFGRSTDTQYF
TRBV11-2 | CASSLDGTPGNTIYF
TRBV5-1 | CASRKEAGRSYNEQFF
TRBV7-6 | CASSLVSDEQFF
TRBV30 | CAWSGGLAGSYEQYF
TRBV19 | CASSRGTGVYGYTF
TRBV28 | CASRLRQGALPYGYTF
TRBV7-9 | CASSLTNSPLHF
TRBV28 | CASSSPLQGWRETQYF
TRBV20-1 | CSASYRINQPQHF
TRBV6-5 | CAVTSGGFPDTQYF
TRBV10-3 | CAISPGEGYTF
TRBV18 | CASSPSGTVLVGANVLTF
TRBV12-3/TRBV12-4 | CASSLREGTEAFF
TRBV28 | CASSSPSQVYQPQHF
TRBV28 | CASITQGATEAFF
TRBV7-3 | CASSSPGNEQFF
TRBV5-1 | CASSRTGNTEAFF
TRBV3-1/TRBV3-2 | CASSHLYSSGANVLTF
TRBV10-2 | CASSELEVNGNEQFF
TRBV19 | CASTTPEGYGYTF
TRBV5-5 | CASSWAGQGTYEQYF